A single sample is the source of the 9 T cell receptor beta chains below, sequenced in a study of T cells in Graves' hyperthyroidism and ophthalmopathy. Amplification targeted TCR beta CDR3 regions from RNA transcripts. TCR CDR3 underwent first-round RT-PCR with the HTBI primer set. TCRdb analysed the multiplex PCR reads with MiXCR anew, one entry per CDR3 protein. The sample contains approximately 400,000 distinct CDR3 sequences, approximately 15% of which appear only once. What was sequenced was blood. The source is a woman younger than 35 with Graves' hyperthyroidism.

The table lists this clonotype with many counts. Written as DNA, the CDR3 is TGTGCCAGCAGCGGGGACAGGGGGCGCGCCTTCTATGGCTACACCTTC. Its protein product is CASSGDRGRAFYGYTF. The V call is TRBV9, the J call TRBJ1-2, with 12 bases lining up with TRBD1. CDR3 length: 16 residues. Germline V gives CDR1 SGDLS, CDR2 YYNGEE. Trimming at V came to 3 bases and at J to 4 bases, leaving 7 bases not matched to a gene.

In the case of this clonotype: A much larger clone differs from this one at a single base, so this may be a read error. This chain joins TRBV3-1 and TRBJ2-5; TRBD2 aligns across 13 bases. CDR1 and CDR2 (germline): LGHDT, YNNKEL (reference sequence). The CDR3 has 14 amino acids. The CDR3 loop reads CASSATETSGRMNF. CDR3 sequence (DNA): TGTGCCAGCAGCGCCACCGAGACTAGCGGGAGGATGAACTTC.

This clonotype was seen ten or more times. The rearrangement uses TRBV11-2 and TRBJ2-7; D is ambiguous. Trimming left V 4 bases short and J 5 bases short, with 6 bases between. Germline V CDR1 and CDR2: SGHAT, FQNNGV. The CDR3 contains 11 residues. The CDR3 here is CASSSYHEQYF. Written as DNA, the CDR3 is TGTGCCAGCAGCTCTTACCACGAGCAGTACTTC. Together with reference TRBV11-2 and TRBJ2-7, the CDR3 gives the full variable domain: EAGVAQSPRYKIIEKRQSVAFWCNPISGHATLYWYQQILGQGPKLLIQFQNNGVVDDSQLPKDRFSAERLKGVDSTLKIQPAKLEDSAVYLCASSSYHEQYFGPGTRLTVT.

This clonotype was observed at least ten times. J is TRBJ2-1 and V is TRBV6-1; 8 bases line up with TRBD2. Germline loops: CDR1 MNHNS, CDR2 SASEGT. The trim removed 5 bases at V and 0 bases at J, leaving 3 bases unmatched. The CDR3 loop spans 15 amino acids. In DNA form, the CDR3 reads TGTGCCAGCAGTAAGCGGGGGAGCTCCTACAATGAGCAGTTCTTC. Its protein product is CASSKRGSSYNEQFF.

This clonotype was found many times. The rearrangement joins TRBV5-1 to TRBJ2-1; TRBD2 aligns across 12 bases. The V segment lost 1 base and the J segment 1 base; nucleotides outside the gene matches: 6. This CDR3 comprises 18 residues. The V gene's germline CDR1 is SGHRS and CDR2 YFSETQ. The CDR3 loop reads CASSLMSSGRGSYNEQFF. The CDR3 DNA reads TGCGCCAGCAGCTTGATGTCTAGCGGGAGGGGGTCCTACAATGAGCAGTTCTTC.

This clonotype was counted ten times or more. The chain carries TRBV6-5 and TRBJ2-7, with D possibly being TRBD2 (5 bases). The CDR3 consists of 16 residues. CDR1 is MNHEY, CDR2 SVGAGI, per germline. The germline V and J ends were trimmed by 0 bases and 3 bases, with 15 bases remaining between them. CDR3 nucleotides: TGTGCCAGCAGTTACTCGTCCCAGGACGGAGGCTACGAGCAGTACTTC. Translated, it gives CASSYSSQDGGYEQYF.

The V gene is TRBV7-2, the J gene TRBJ1-2, with D unresolved. CDR1 SGHTA and CDR2 FQGNSA come from the germline V gene. The V and J ends lost 2 bases and 8 bases respectively, with 12 bases between them. The CDR3 extends over 13 amino acids. CDR3: CASSLSTVGGYTF. In DNA, the CDR3 is TGTGCCAGCAGCTTATCGACTGTGGGGGGCTACACCTTC.

Many counts were recorded for this clonotype. The rearrangement links TRBV12-3 or TRBV12-4 to TRBJ2-1, with 9 nucleotides matching TRBD2. V lost 3 bases, J lost 8 bases, and 8 bases stayed unmatched. The CDR3 length is 15 residues. For the CDR3, the DNA is TGTGCCAGCAGTTTCGGTCTAGCGGGATTCGATGAGCAGTTCTTC. Translating gives CASSFGLAGFDEQFF.

The chain has TRBV20-1 and TRBJ1-4; TRBD1 might be the D (5 bases). The CDR3 runs 13 residues. V lost 6 bases and J lost 8, with 16 bases in between. The V gene's germline CDR1 is DFQATT and CDR2 SNEGSKA (reference sequence). CDR3 sequence reads: CSAPGPGAEKLFF. CDR3 DNA: TGCAGTGCCCCGGGCCCTGGGGCAGAAAAACTGTTTTTT.